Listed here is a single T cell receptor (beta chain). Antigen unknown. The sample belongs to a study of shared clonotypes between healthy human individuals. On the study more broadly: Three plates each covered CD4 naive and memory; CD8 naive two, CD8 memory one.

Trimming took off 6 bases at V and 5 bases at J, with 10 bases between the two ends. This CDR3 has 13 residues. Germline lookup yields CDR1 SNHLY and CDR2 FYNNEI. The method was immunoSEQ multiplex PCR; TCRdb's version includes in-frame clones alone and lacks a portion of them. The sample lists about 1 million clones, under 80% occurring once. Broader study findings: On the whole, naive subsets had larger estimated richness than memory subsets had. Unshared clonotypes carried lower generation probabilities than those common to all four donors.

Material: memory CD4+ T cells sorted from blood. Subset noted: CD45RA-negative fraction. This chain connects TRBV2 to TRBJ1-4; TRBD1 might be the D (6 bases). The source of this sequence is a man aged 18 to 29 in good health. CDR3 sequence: CASRRQENEKLFF. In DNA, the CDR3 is TGTGCCAGCAGAAGACAGGAAAATGAAAAACTGTTTTTT.